This T cell receptor (beta chain) was obtained from a study of monozygotic twins with inflammatory bowel disease. Study-wide results and limits: Healthy co-twins had higher TCRbeta inverse Simpson diversity than their IBD twins.

CDR3 length: 14 residues. CDR1 and CDR2 from the germline V gene are SGHVS and FQNEAQ. Amplification of TCRalpha and TCRbeta cDNA involved two nested PCRs that ran for roughly 15 and 9 cycles. TCRdb reprocessed the 5' RACE reads and keeps a single row for each CDR3 protein, giving no DNA. Its listing shows 160,000 or so distinct CDR3 sequences. Points on this clonotype: Its antigen is still unknown.

Sequencing used blood. The TCR was taken from a human donor with ulcerative colitis or Crohn's disease, or a healthy co-twin of an affected twin (not recorded which). The V gene is TRBV7-8, the J gene TRBJ2-5; TCRdb returns TRBD1, unconfirmable since there is no DNA. The CDR3 spells CASSPREFQETQYF.